These 2 T cell receptor beta chains came from one sample sequenced in a study of circulating and synovial CD4+ cells in juvenile arthritis. The table came from immunoSEQ multiplex PCR; TCRdb's copy has only in-frame clones and leaves some out. The sample records tens of thousands of clones, less than 97% being singletons. Specimen: CD4+ T cells from blood. Receptors originate from a human donor with juvenile idiopathic arthritis.

The chain carries TRBV7-9 and TRBJ2-1, with a possible D match to TRBD1 (6 bases). The V gene lost 3 bases and the J gene lost 9 bases, with 15 bases spanning the gap. The germline V gene has CDR1 SEHNR and CDR2 FQNEAQ (reference sequence). CDR3 size: 14 residues. The CDR3 region has the DNA TGTGCCAGCAGCTTTTTGGGGGCGCGCACTGAGCAGTTCTTC. Amino acids: CASSFLGARTEQFF.

V and J are TRBV5-4 and TRBJ1-1; D not resolved. Trimming stripped 4 bases from V and 0 bases from J, with 7 bases between. The germline CDR1 and CDR2 sequences are SGHNT and YYREEE (reference sequence). This CDR3 contains 13 residues. Written as DNA, the CDR3 is TGTGCCAGCAGCCCGCGGTTGAACACTGAAGCTTTCTTT. It is translated as CASSPRLNTEAFF.